These 19 T cell receptor beta chains were all obtained from the same sample, sequenced in a study of beta chain features in type 1 diabetes. Study results and caveats: Patients with Type 1 diabetes showed moderately but significantly shorter TCRB CDR3s in all four CD4+ subsets.

No antigen has been assigned to these receptors. The sequenced template was cDNA made from the entire isolated RNA. TCRdb keeps only in-frame clones here, not all; method: immunoSEQ multiplex PCR. The sample lists 550,000 to 850,000 clones, around 15% occurring once. Sequenced sample: naive CD4+ T cells from blood. All receptors come from a man younger than 35 with type 1 diabetes.

This clone was seen more than once but under ten times. The chain links TRBV10-3 to TRBJ2-2; no clear D gene. CDR1 and CDR2 from the germline V gene are ENHRY and SYGVKD. Trimming took 0 bases from V and 6 from J, leaving 11 bases between them. CDR3 length: 15 amino acids. The CDR3 DNA is TGTGCCATCAGTGAGTCGTGGACGACCCCCGGGGAGCTGTTTTTT. This translates into CAISESWTTPGELFF.

The chain joins TRBV5-4 to TRBJ2-2, with TRBD1 matching over 9 bases. The CDR3 runs 18 residues. V dropped 5 bases and J dropped 1; count of bases not matched to a gene: 12. From germline, CDR1 is SGHNT and CDR2 YYREEE (reference sequence). The CDR3 here is CASRRTGTGSLNTGELFF. DNA of the CDR3: TGTGCCAGCAGGCGTACCGGGACAGGGTCCCTGAACACCGGGGAGCTGTTTTTT.

This clone was observed a handful of times. The rearrangement joins TRBV6-1 to TRBJ1-2; 9 bases agree with TRBD1. V lost 9 bases to trimming and J lost 6 bases; unmatched junction nucleotides: 8. Per the germline V gene, CDR1 is MNHNS and CDR2 is SASEGT. CDR3 length: 13 residues. The CDR3 DNA sequence: TGTGCCAGTACATGGGACAGGGTCCATGGCTACACCTTC. Residues: CASTWDRVHGYTF.

This rearrangement joins TRBV20-1 to TRBJ1-3; D remains ambiguous. Trimming shortened V by 5 bases and J by 4 bases, and 6 bases separated the two germline ends. The CDR3 length is 11 residues. Per germline, CDR1 DFQATT and CDR2 SNEGSKA (reference sequence). CDR3 coding DNA: TGCAGTGCTCAGGAAGGAAACACCATATATTTT. Its protein is CSAQEGNTIYF.

This chain joins TRBV18 and TRBJ2-7, with 8 nucleotides matching TRBD1. J gave up 0 bases and V 5 bases, and 9 bases lay outside the gene matches. Germline CDR1 KGHSH, CDR2 LQKENI. This CDR3 has 16 amino acids. The CDR3 bases are TGTGCCAGCTCAGCAATGGGACAGGCCAGCTCCTACGAGCAGTACTTC. This codes for CASSAMGQASSYEQYF. Full variable domain (remainder filled in from reference TRBV18 and TRBJ2-7): NAGVMQNPRHLVRRRGQEARLRCSPMKGHSHVYWYRQLPEEGLKFMVYLQKENIIDESGMPKERFSAEFPKEGPSILRIQQVVRGDSAAYFCASSAMGQASSYEQYFGPGTRLTVT.

This clone has only a few counts. This chain links TRBV30 with TRBJ1-1; no reliable D call. Germline CDR1 reads GTSNPN; CDR2 reads SVGIG (reference sequence). Trimming shortened V by 4 bases and J by 1 base, and 10 bases separated the two germline ends. The CDR3 loop spans 13 amino acids. The CDR3: CAWKRAANTEAFF. CDR3 sequence (DNA): TGTGCCTGGAAACGGGCGGCGAACACTGAAGCTTTCTTT.

There are a few counts of this clone. V and J are TRBV30 and TRBJ2-3; D may be TRBD2 (5 bases). Germline assignment: CDR1 GTSNPN and CDR2 SVGIG (reference sequence). V was clipped by 0 bases and J by 4 bases, with 8 bases between them. The CDR3 is made up of 13 amino acids. The CDR3 coding sequence is TGTGCCTGGAGTGTACGACTACCAGATACGCAGTATTTT. It yields the protein CAWSVRLPDTQYF.

V usage is TRBV20-1 and J usage is TRBJ1-3; D is undetermined. Germline V lookup: CDR1 DFQATT, CDR2 SNEGSKA (reference sequence). The CDR3 is 11 residues long. The V end lost 6 bases, the J end lost 8 bases, and 11 bases lay between the germline ends. The CDR3 DNA reads TGCAGTGCCGACCTTGCCGACACCATATATTTT. This sequence encodes CSADLADTIYF.

This clone turned up a few times. The chain combines TRBV4-1 with TRBJ1-4; 8 nucleotides match TRBD1. Germline assignment: CDR1 MGHRA and CDR2 YSYEKL. The CDR3 runs to 17 residues. V lost 0 bases to trimming and J lost 8 bases; unmatched junction nucleotides: 11. Here the CDR3 DNA reads TGCGCCAGCAGCCAAGATTCGACAGGGGTGTTTAGGGAAAAACTGTTTTTT. It encodes CASSQDSTGVFREKLFF.

This clone was observed a few times. This chain uses TRBV4-1 with TRBJ2-2; D not resolved. Germline V gives CDR1 MGHRA, CDR2 YSYEKL. Trimming removed 1 base from V and 2 bases from J, with 8 bases in between. The CDR3 has 15 residues. The CDR3, as DNA: TGCGCCAGCAGCCAAGTCTTCCCAAACACCGGGGAGCTGTTTTTT. This codes for CASSQVFPNTGELFF.

This chain connects TRBV5-1 to TRBJ2-1, with no clear D. The CDR3 has 15 residues. V was clipped by 1 base and J by 7 bases, with 15 bases between them. Germline CDR1 and CDR2: SGHRS and YFSETQ. The CDR3: CASSLIFSSLNEQFF. The CDR3 region has the DNA TGCGCCAGCAGCTTGATCTTCAGTAGTTTGAATGAGCAGTTCTTC.

This rearrangement joins TRBV11-2 to TRBJ2-2; no definite D call. Trimming removed 1 base at V and 6 bases at J, with 15 bases between. The CDR3 runs 16 residues. The germline gives CDR1 SGHAT, CDR2 FQNNGV. This CDR3 reads CASSLAVGISSGELFF. As DNA, the CDR3 is TGTGCCAGCAGCTTAGCGGTAGGGATAAGCTCCGGGGAGCTGTTTTTT.

The chain employs TRBV7-3 and TRBJ2-5, with a tentative D call TRBD1 (6 bases). The CDR3 has 12 residues. Trimming removed 4 bases at V and 4 bases at J, with 7 bases between. Germline CDR1 and CDR2: SGHTA and FQGTGA. CDR3 in amino acids: CASSSRGETQYF. The DNA for the CDR3 is TGTGCCAGCAGCTCCAGGGGAGAGACCCAGTACTTC.

This clone was seen more than once but under ten times. CDR3 coding DNA: TGTGCCAGCAGTTACGCCGGACTGGGAGAGACCCAGTACTTC. It translates to CASSYAGLGETQYF. The chain joins TRBV6-5 to TRBJ2-5; possibly TRBD2 for D (5 bases). This CDR3 region has 14 residues. Germline V lookup: CDR1 MNHEY, CDR2 SVGAGI. The V and J ends lost 2 bases and 4 bases respectively, with 11 bases between them.

This clone was detected once. This chain links TRBV12-5 with TRBJ2-3; D is perhaps TRBD1 (6 bases). Trimming took 6 bases from V and 2 from J, leaving 15 bases between them. The CDR3 totals 15 residues. In germline, CDR1 is LGHNT, CDR2 FRNRAP. The CDR3 region has the DNA TGTGCTAGTGGAGGGGGAGCAGGGTCCACAGATACGCAGTATTTT. The encoded protein is CASGGGAGSTDTQYF.

The rearrangement links TRBV6-5 to TRBJ2-5; D is perhaps TRBD1 (5 bases). The germline V gene has CDR1 MNHEY and CDR2 SVGAGI. The CDR3 runs 13 residues. V lost 8 bases and J lost 1, with 11 bases in between. The CDR3 nucleotides read TGTGCCAGCCTCTTACAGGCCCAAGAGACCCAGTACTTC. As protein: CASLLQAQETQYF.

V and J are TRBV6-1 and TRBJ2-7; 8 positions agree with TRBD2. Germline loops: CDR1 MNHNS, CDR2 SASEGT. The length of the CDR3 is 15 residues. Trimming cost V 3 bases and J 4 bases; bases outside gene matches: 8. The chain's CDR3 is CASSDAGLDLYEQYF. The CDR3 nucleotides are TGTGCCAGCAGTGACGCGGGACTAGACCTTTACGAGCAGTACTTC.

This chain uses TRBV29-1 with TRBJ2-7; the D is unclear. This CDR3 contains 11 residues. V was cut by 7 bases and J by 3 bases, with 10 bases left in between. Germline loops: CDR1 SQVTM, CDR2 ANQGSEA. The CDR3 bases are TGCAGCGCTACCGGGTTCTACGAGCAGTACTTC. This translates into CSATGFYEQYF.

This clone was seen more than once but under ten times. The V gene is TRBV5-4, the J gene TRBJ2-3, with TRBD2 identical over 9 bases. V shed 2 bases, J shed 2 bases, and the junction held 9 bases outside the gene matches. Germline loops: CDR1 SGHNT, CDR2 YYREEE (reference sequence). This CDR3 region has 17 residues. CDR3 region: CASSFGGGAVFTDTQYF. The CDR3 bases are TGTGCCAGCAGCTTCGGCGGGGGGGCCGTATTCACAGATACGCAGTATTTT.